Presented here are 17 T cell receptor beta chains from one specimen sequenced in a study of siplizumab effects on memory and regulatory T cells. The repertoire was sequenced with immunoSEQ multiplex PCR; TCRdb's copy has only in-frame clones and lacks some. The sample lists more than 85,000 clones, 85% to 90% occurring once. Input material: CD4+ T cells sorted from blood. The receptors were gathered from a human donor in good health.

The chain is built from TRBV7-9 and TRBJ2-6; D is unclear. The CDR3 runs 13 residues. V lost 8 bases and J lost 0, with 5 bases in between. Per the germline V gene, CDR1 is SEHNR and CDR2 is FQNEAQ (reference sequence). The DNA of the CDR3 is TGTGCCAGCGTTCTCTCTGGGGCCAACGTCCTGACTTTC. Protein: CASVLSGANVLTF.

The genes are TRBV11-3 and TRBJ1-4, with a possible D match to TRBD1 (6 bases). Between the trimmed V and J ends, which lost 8 bases and 2 bases, there was a span of 18 bases. CDR3 length equals 16 residues. Germline CDR1 reads SGHNT; CDR2 reads YENEEA. The CDR3 here is CASGPGGPRTNEKLFF. CDR3 sequence (DNA): TGTGCCAGCGGCCCCGGGGGGCCGCGGACTAATGAAAAACTGTTTTTT.

V gene TRBV19 combines with J gene TRBJ2-6; D is possibly TRBD1 (7 bases). Germline assignment: CDR1 LNHDA and CDR2 SQIVND (reference sequence). This CDR3 contains 18 residues. Trimming removed 5 bases at V and 0 bases at J, with 17 bases between. The CDR3 coding sequence is TGTGCCAGTAGTCCTGGAGGGACAGCCCTCTCTGGGGCCAACGTCCTGACTTTC. Translated: CASSPGGTALSGANVLTF.

The gene calls are TRBV11-3 and TRBJ2-3, with TRBD1 matching over 7 bases. This CDR3 has 16 amino acids. V shed 7 bases and J 0 bases; nucleotides not matched to a gene: 10. Germline CDR1 is SGHNT and CDR2 is YENEEA. CDR3 DNA: TGTGCCAGCAAGGAAGGGGGCAGGGGTAGCACAGATACGCAGTATTTT. It translates to CASKEGGRGSTDTQYF.

The chain combines TRBV30 with TRBJ1-2; tentatively, D is TRBD1 (5 bases). The germline V gene encodes CDR1 GTSNPN and CDR2 SVGIG (reference sequence). Trimming took 4 bases from V and 8 from J, leaving 11 bases between them. There are 11 residues in the CDR3. CDR3: CAWTGVQGYTF. CDR3 DNA sequence: TGTGCCTGGACGGGGGTTCAAGGCTACACCTTC.

This clone was observed once. V is TRBV30 and J is TRBJ2-7; no definite D call. This CDR3 contains 13 residues. Per germline, CDR1 GTSNPN and CDR2 SVGIG (reference sequence). Trimming removed 1 base from V and 5 bases from J, with 12 bases in between. CDR3 nucleotides: TGTGCCTGGAGTGCCCTTCTGGATCACGAGCAGTACTTC. It specifies CAWSALLDHEQYF.

The chain couples TRBV14 to TRBJ1-6, with D uncertain. Germline V lookup: CDR1 SGHDN, CDR2 FVKESK. The V end lost 0 bases, the J end lost 7 bases, and 7 bases lay between the germline ends. The CDR3 loop spans 14 amino acids. The CDR3 region has the DNA TGTGCCAGCAGCCAAGAGGTCCGAAATTCACCCCTCCACTTT. Translated, it gives CASSQEVRNSPLHF. Variable domain in full (rest from reference TRBV14 and TRBJ1-6): EAGVTQFPSHSVIEKGQTVTLRCDPISGHDNLYWYRRVMGKEIKFLLHFVKESKQDESGMPNNRFLAERTGGTYSTLKVQPAELEDSGVYFCASSQEVRNSPLHFGNGTRLTVT.

The chain has TRBV15 and TRBJ1-3, with D possibly TRBD1 on 5 matching bases. V was trimmed by 0 bases and J by 0 bases, leaving 12 bases between them. This CDR3 contains 17 residues. Germline V gene sequence: CDR1 LNHNV, CDR2 YYDKDF (reference sequence). This CDR3 is CATSRDQQGFSGNTIYF. CDR3 bases: TGTGCCACCAGCAGAGATCAGCAGGGTTTCTCTGGAAACACCATATATTTT.

As regards this clone: At the DNA level, this CDR3 is encoded by other sequences in the same sample as well. The J gene is TRBJ2-7, the V gene TRBV29-1, with a tentative D call TRBD2 (6 bases). The germline V and J ends were trimmed by 4 bases and 2 bases, with 6 bases remaining between them. The CDR3 is 11 residues long. CDR1 and CDR2 (germline): SQVTM, ANQGSEA. CDR3 coding DNA: TGCAGCGTTGCGGGAGCCTACGAGCAGTACTTC. Amino acid sequence: CSVAGAYEQYF.

The V gene is TRBV10-2, the J gene TRBJ2-7; maybe TRBD1 (6 bases). Germline V gene data show CDR1 as WSHSY and CDR2 as SAAADI. Trimming shortened V by 5 bases and J by 3 bases, and 17 bases separated the two germline ends. The CDR3 loop spans 15 amino acids. CDR3 sequence (DNA): TGCGCCAGCAGTAAACGATCCGGGACAAACTACGAGCAGTACTTC. Translating gives CASSKRSGTNYEQYF.

This rearrangement joins TRBV4-1 to TRBJ2-4; D not resolved. CDR3 size: 16 residues. In germline, CDR1 is MGHRA, CDR2 YSYEKL. Trimming removed 2 bases at V and 1 base at J, with 12 bases between. The CDR3 loop is CASSQWTIGAKNIQYF. The CDR3 nucleotides are TGCGCCAGCAGCCAATGGACGATCGGGGCCAAAAACATTCAGTACTTC.

This clone was counted only a few times. The chain's CDR3 is CASSFLSTGELFF. CDR3 sequence (DNA): TGTGCCAGCAGCTTCCTCTCTACCGGGGAGCTGTTTTTT. The chain recombines TRBV7-3 with TRBJ2-2; D call uncertain. This CDR3 has 13 residues. Germline V gene lookup returns CDR1 SGHTA and CDR2 FQGTGA. V was trimmed by 3 bases and J by 5 bases, leaving 7 bases between them.

This chain uses TRBV7-2 with TRBJ2-7, with 10 bases fitting TRBD1. Looked up from germline, CDR1 is SGHTA and CDR2 is FQGNSA. Trimming at V came to 8 bases and at J to 5 bases, leaving 12 bases not matched to a gene. The CDR3 length is 15 residues. Here the CDR3 reads CASGGMGQGYNEQYF. In DNA, the CDR3 is TGTGCCAGCGGGGGTATGGGACAGGGGTACAACGAGCAGTACTTC.

This chain joins TRBV6-6 and TRBJ2-5; D is undetermined. Germline V gene lookup returns CDR1 MNHNY and CDR2 SVGAGI (reference sequence). Deletions cut 7 bases from V and 5 bases from J, with 11 bases between. The CDR3 extends over 12 amino acids. The CDR3 reads CASKSVGETQYF. In DNA form, the CDR3 reads TGTGCCAGCAAGTCAGTCGGGGAGACCCAGTACTTC.

The chain uses TRBV7-3 and TRBJ2-3; no definite D call. This CDR3 is 13 amino acids long. Germline V gives CDR1 SGHTA, CDR2 FQGTGA. V was pared by 5 bases and J by 3 bases, with 9 bases between. CDR3 DNA: TGTGCCAGCAGCCGGGTCTCTACAGATACGCAGTATTTT. This gives the protein CASSRVSTDTQYF.

The rearrangement links TRBV6-1 to TRBJ1-2, with 9 bases fitting TRBD1. The germline V gene has CDR1 MNHNS and CDR2 SASEGT. The trim removed 7 bases at V and 5 bases at J, leaving 8 bases unmatched. CDR3 length equals 14 residues. CDR3 protein: CASNNRQGGYGYTF. In nucleotides, the CDR3 is TGTGCCAGCAATAACCGACAGGGGGGGTATGGCTACACCTTC.

This chain uses TRBV19 with TRBJ2-1; D is unresolved. V lost 3 bases, J lost 8 bases, and 5 bases lay in between. The CDR3 has 11 amino acids. Germline values: CDR1 LNHDA, CDR2 SQIVND (reference sequence). The CDR3 region is CASSISDEQFF. The CDR3 coding sequence is TGTGCCAGTAGTATCTCCGATGAGCAGTTCTTC.